Listed below are T cell receptor beta chains from one sample, sequenced in a study of spatial heterogeneity in lung cancer. One entry per CDR3 protein, called by TCRdb with MiXCR from the 5' RACE reads. The data contain some 38,000 distinct CDR3 sequences, around 7.5% of them singletons. Source: PBMCs, taken at surgery. The receptors were sampled from a male donor with early-stage non-small cell lung cancer. The CDR3 runs from the conserved cysteine through the conserved F or W. D genes are given only for firm matches. Rows give clone size only sometimes, using once, few, many, or a class for an expanded clone.

v_call: TRBV19
d_call: -
j_call: TRBJ1-1
clone_size: -
cdr3_nt: TGTGCCAGTAGTGGCCACAGGGTTACGACTGTAGCTTTCTTT
cdr3_aa: CASSGHRVTTVAFF

v_call: TRBV5-1
d_call: TRBD2
j_call: TRBJ2-5
clone_size: many
cdr3_nt: TGCGCCAGCAGCTTGCTAGCGGGGGCCGGGGAGACCCAGTACTTC
cdr3_aa: CASSLLAGAGETQYF

v_call: TRBV6-2/TRBV6-3
d_call: -
j_call: TRBJ2-2
clone_size: many
cdr3_nt: TGTGCCAGCAGCTTTATGGCAACCGGGGAGCTGTTTTTT
cdr3_aa: CASSFMATGELFF

v_call: TRBV6-5
d_call: TRBD2
j_call: TRBJ2-7
clone_size: few
cdr3_nt: TGTGCCAGCACCCAGACTAGCGGGGGGTCCTACGAGCAGTACTTC
cdr3_aa: CASTQTSGGSYEQYF

v_call: TRBV11-3
d_call: -
j_call: TRBJ1-1
clone_size: many
cdr3_nt: TGTGCCAGCAGCCCGATTGCCCCAGGGATGCGCCCTAAAATGAACACTGAAGCTTTCTTT
cdr3_aa: CASSPIAPGMRPKMNTEAFF

v_call: TRBV6-5
d_call: TRBD1
j_call: TRBJ1-6
clone_size: many
cdr3_nt: TGTGCCAGCAGTTACTCGCAATCGGGACAGGGGACTTCACCCCTCCACTTT
cdr3_aa: CASSYSQSGQGTSPLHF

v_call: TRBV9
d_call: TRBD2
j_call: TRBJ2-5
clone_size: few
cdr3_nt: TGTGCCAGCAGCACTAGCGGTGATCAAGAGACCCAGTACTTC
cdr3_aa: CASSTSGDQETQYF

v_call: TRBV27
d_call: -
j_call: TRBJ1-6
clone_size: many
cdr3_nt: TGTGCCAGCAGTCCAAGGACGGAAAGATCACCCCTCCACTTT
cdr3_aa: CASSPRTERSPLHF

v_call: TRBV27
d_call: TRBD1
j_call: TRBJ1-2
clone_size: many
cdr3_nt: TGTGCCAGCAGCCGTACAGGGGGCCTTGGCTACACCTTC
cdr3_aa: CASSRTGGLGYTF

v_call: TRBV20-1
d_call: TRBD1
j_call: TRBJ2-4
clone_size: few
cdr3_nt: TGCAGTGCTGGGGACAGGGGCCTAGCCAAAAACATTCAGTACTTC
cdr3_aa: CSAGDRGLAKNIQYF

v_call: TRBV12-3/TRBV12-4
d_call: -
j_call: TRBJ2-2
clone_size: medium-sized
cdr3_nt: TGTGCCAGCAAGCCGGGACAATACACCGGGGAGCTGTTTTTT
cdr3_aa: CASKPGQYTGELFF

v_call: TRBV11-2
d_call: TRBD1
j_call: TRBJ1-2
clone_size: -
cdr3_nt: TGTGCCAGCAGCTTAGTTGCGCCAGGGGGCGGCTACACCTTC
cdr3_aa: CASSLVAPGGGYTF

v_call: TRBV5-4
d_call: -
j_call: TRBJ2-3
clone_size: -
cdr3_nt: TGTGCCAGCAGCTTGCTACAGGACCTCACAGATACGCAGTATTTT
cdr3_aa: CASSLLQDLTDTQYF

v_call: TRBV7-2
d_call: TRBD1
j_call: TRBJ2-3
clone_size: many
cdr3_nt: TGTGCCAGCAGCCGCCAGGGGGCGAGGGCAGATACGCAGTATTTT
cdr3_aa: CASSRQGARADTQYF

v_call: TRBV20-1
d_call: -
j_call: TRBJ2-1
clone_size: few
cdr3_nt: TGCAGTGCTAGCTACGTCTACAATGAGCAGTTCTTC
cdr3_aa: CSASYVYNEQFF

v_call: TRBV24-1
d_call: -
j_call: TRBJ1-5
clone_size: many
cdr3_nt: TGTGCCACCAGCCGAGGCGGACTTTATAGCAATCAGCCCCAGCATTTT
cdr3_aa: CATSRGGLYSNQPQHF

v_call: TRBV4-2
d_call: -
j_call: TRBJ2-7
clone_size: -
cdr3_nt: TGTGCCAGCAGCCAAGTGGACAGATACTACGAGCAGTACTTC
cdr3_aa: CASSQVDRYYEQYF

v_call: TRBV5-6
d_call: TRBD1
j_call: TRBJ1-2
clone_size: many
cdr3_nt: TGTGCCAGCAGCGGGGACAGGGCCTATGGCTACACCTTC
cdr3_aa: CASSGDRAYGYTF

v_call: TRBV4-3
d_call: -
j_call: TRBJ2-5
clone_size: -
cdr3_nt: TGCGCCAGCAGCCAAGATCTGGAGGGGGGGAGGGAGACCCAGTACTTC
cdr3_aa: CASSQDLEGGRETQYF

v_call: TRBV12-3/TRBV12-4
d_call: -
j_call: TRBJ2-1
clone_size: many
cdr3_nt: TGTGCCAGCAGTCGCTCGGACAGCCCGCAGTTCTTC
cdr3_aa: CASSRSDSPQFF

v_call: TRBV27
d_call: -
j_call: TRBJ2-2
clone_size: -
cdr3_nt: TGTGCCAGCAAATCGTATCGCGGGACTTACGCGGGGTTCACCGGGGAGCTGTTTTTT
cdr3_aa: CASKSYRGTYAGFTGELFF

v_call: TRBV3-1
d_call: -
j_call: TRBJ1-1
clone_size: -
cdr3_nt: TGTGCCAGCAGCCAAGACGTAGGGTTACCGGGTGAAGCTTTCTTT
cdr3_aa: CASSQDVGLPGEAFF

v_call: TRBV12-3/TRBV12-4
d_call: TRBD2
j_call: TRBJ2-3
clone_size: many
cdr3_nt: TGTGCCAGCTTTGGGGGGGACTTCACATTCACAGATACGCAGTATTTT
cdr3_aa: CASFGGDFTFTDTQYF

v_call: TRBV11-2
d_call: -
j_call: TRBJ1-2
clone_size: -
cdr3_nt: TGTGCCAGCAGCTTAGAAGGGAACGGCTACACCTTC
cdr3_aa: CASSLEGNGYTF

v_call: TRBV4-1
d_call: -
j_call: TRBJ2-5
clone_size: many
cdr3_nt: TGCGCCAGCAGCCAGCGACGGAGCCAAGAGACCCAGTACTTC
cdr3_aa: CASSQRRSQETQYF

v_call: TRBV12-3/TRBV12-4
d_call: TRBD2
j_call: TRBJ2-2
clone_size: -
cdr3_nt: TGTGCCAGCAGTATCCGGCAACTAGCGCTGAACACCGGGGAGCTGTTTTTT
cdr3_aa: CASSIRQLALNTGELFF

v_call: TRBV28
d_call: -
j_call: TRBJ1-6
clone_size: many
cdr3_nt: TGTGCCAGCAGTTTAGGGGTGGGATGGCTCCACTTT
cdr3_aa: CASSLGVGWLHF

v_call: TRBV6-5
d_call: -
j_call: TRBJ1-3
clone_size: many
cdr3_nt: TGTGCCAGCAGGAGGGACTCGAGCTCTGGAAACACCATATATTTT
cdr3_aa: CASRRDSSSGNTIYF

v_call: TRBV5-4
d_call: -
j_call: TRBJ2-1
clone_size: many
cdr3_nt: TGTGCCAGCAGCTTGGACAGGGGAGGCTTCAATGAGCAGTTCTTC
cdr3_aa: CASSLDRGGFNEQFF